The TCR beta chain described here comes from a study of blood T cell repertoires in COVID-19. Study-wide background: The United States, Italy and Spain were the sources of the acute and convalescent COVID-19 samples.

The V end lost 3 bases, the J end lost 0 bases, and 5 bases lay between the germline ends. The CDR3 totals 12 residues. The V gene's germline CDR1 is GTSNPN and CDR2 SVGIG (reference sequence). Only in-frame clones appear in the TCRdb table, and some are missing; sequencing was by immunoSEQ multiplex PCR. The repertoire holds 150,000 to 200,000 clones, with about 75% as singletons. This chain uses TRBV30 with TRBJ1-1; D uncertain. The source is a woman aged 45-60 years with active or convalescent COVID-19. The source material was peripheral blood. The CDR3 loop is CAWRGVNTEAFF. For the CDR3, the DNA is TGTGCCTGGAGAGGAGTGAACACTGAAGCTTTCTTT.